These 5 T cell receptor beta chains originate from one sample sequenced in a study of shared clonotypes between healthy human individuals. Measured with immunoSEQ multiplex PCR; TCRdb has only the in-frame clones, and not every one. The sample holds about 980,000 clones, approximately 76% seen once. The sample comprised memory CD4+ T cells sorted from blood. This sample's subset: CD45RA-negative fraction. These receptors were collected from a man in his late teens or twenties in good health.

The table lists this clone with a count of one. The chain is built from TRBV18 and TRBJ2-7; 9 positions agree with TRBD1. V shed 6 bases, J shed 1 base, and the junction held 13 bases outside the gene matches. Germline CDR1 and CDR2: KGHSH and LQKENI. The CDR3 is 17 amino acids. CDR3 sequence reads: CASSPGTGFAGSYEQYF. CDR3 nucleotides: TGTGCCAGCTCGCCCGGGACAGGGTTTGCGGGGTCCTACGAGCAGTACTTC.

This chain joins TRBV5-1 and TRBJ2-7; maybe TRBD2 (5 bases). The CDR3 length is 15 residues. Germline CDR1 SGHRS, CDR2 YFSETQ. Trimming shortened V by 7 bases and J by 0 bases, and 17 bases separated the two germline ends. CDR3 nucleotides: TGCGCCAGCCAGAGTAGCGCCCATGTCTCCTACGAGCAGTACTTC. Its translation is CASQSSAHVSYEQYF. Together with reference TRBV5-1 and TRBJ2-7, the CDR3 gives the full variable domain: KAGVTQTPRYLIKTRGQQVTLSCSPISGHRSVSWYQQTPGQGLQFLFEYFSETQRNKGNFPGRFSGRQFSNSRSEMNVSTLELGDSALYLCASQSSAHVSYEQYFGPGTRLTVT.

V usage is TRBV20-1 and J usage is TRBJ1-1; 8 bases are shared with TRBD1. The CDR3 has 11 residues. The V gene end was trimmed by 6 bases and the J gene end by 9 bases; junction bases not matched to a gene: 6. CDR1 and CDR2 (germline): DFQATT, SNEGSKA (reference sequence). This CDR3 is CSAMDREKAFF. The CDR3 DNA reads TGCAGTGCAATGGACAGGGAGAAAGCTTTCTTT.

V is TRBV10-3 and J is TRBJ2-2, with D unclear. V was pared by 3 bases and J by 3 bases, with 8 bases between. The CDR3 length is 14 residues. Germline CDR1 is ENHRY and CDR2 is SYGVKD. CDR3 in amino acids: CAISEASYTGELFF. The CDR3, as DNA: TGTGCCATCAGTGAAGCCTCTTACACCGGGGAGCTGTTTTTT.

The V gene is TRBV27, the J gene TRBJ2-7, with TRBD1 identical over 8 bases. V shed 2 bases and J 0 bases; nucleotides not matched to a gene: 9. Germline values: CDR1 MNHEY, CDR2 SMNVEV (reference sequence). CDR3 size: 17 residues. The CDR3 sequence is CASSLRQQGVSSYEQYF. Here the CDR3 DNA reads TGTGCCAGCAGTTTAAGACAACAGGGGGTGAGCTCCTACGAGCAGTACTTC.